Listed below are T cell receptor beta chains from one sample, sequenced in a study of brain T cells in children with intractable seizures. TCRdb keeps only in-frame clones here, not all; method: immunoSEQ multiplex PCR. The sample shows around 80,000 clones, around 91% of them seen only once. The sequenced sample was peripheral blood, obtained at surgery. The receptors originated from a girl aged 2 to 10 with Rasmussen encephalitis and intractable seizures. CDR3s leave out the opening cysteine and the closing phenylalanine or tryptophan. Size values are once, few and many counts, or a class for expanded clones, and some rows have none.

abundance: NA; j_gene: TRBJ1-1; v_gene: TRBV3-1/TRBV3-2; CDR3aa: ASSQGQCVICLDTEAF
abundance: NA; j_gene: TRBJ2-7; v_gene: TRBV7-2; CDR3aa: ASRMGQPYEQY
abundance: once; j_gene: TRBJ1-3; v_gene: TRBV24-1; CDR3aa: ATSDGQKNPYSGNTIY
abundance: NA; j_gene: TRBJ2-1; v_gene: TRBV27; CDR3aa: ASSLSSPFVDSWDEQF
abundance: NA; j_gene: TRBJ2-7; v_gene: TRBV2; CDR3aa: ASTLDRGYEQY
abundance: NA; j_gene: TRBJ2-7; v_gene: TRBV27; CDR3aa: ASSFNSAVSYEQY
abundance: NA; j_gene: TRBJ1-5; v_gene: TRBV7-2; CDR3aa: ASSLVLGQNQPQH
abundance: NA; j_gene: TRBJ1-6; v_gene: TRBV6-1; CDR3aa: ASSEQFNSPLH
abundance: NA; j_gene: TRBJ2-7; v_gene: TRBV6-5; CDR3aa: ASRTDRGLGEQY
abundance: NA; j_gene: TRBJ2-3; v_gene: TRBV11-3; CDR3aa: ASSPTSQTQY
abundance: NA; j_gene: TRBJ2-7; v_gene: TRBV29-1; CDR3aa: SPRKSSYEQY
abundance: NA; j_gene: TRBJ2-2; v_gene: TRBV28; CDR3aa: ASRLEPFLNTGELF
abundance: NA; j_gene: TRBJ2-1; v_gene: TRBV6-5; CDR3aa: ASGRGQDYNEQF
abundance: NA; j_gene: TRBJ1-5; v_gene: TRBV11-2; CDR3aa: ASSFGRDQPQH
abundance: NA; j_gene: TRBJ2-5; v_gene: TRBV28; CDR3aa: ASSPPRTSVFRETQY
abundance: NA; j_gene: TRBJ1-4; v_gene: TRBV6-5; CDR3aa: ASRGRNEKLF
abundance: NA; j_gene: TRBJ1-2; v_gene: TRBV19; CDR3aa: ASSAVGWAYGYT
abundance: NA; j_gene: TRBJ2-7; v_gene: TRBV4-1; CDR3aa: ASSQGRVTGDEQY
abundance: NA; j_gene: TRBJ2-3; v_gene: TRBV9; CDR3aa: ASSGKGRRADTQY
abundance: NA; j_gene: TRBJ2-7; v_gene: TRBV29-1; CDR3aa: SVLGQGDEQY
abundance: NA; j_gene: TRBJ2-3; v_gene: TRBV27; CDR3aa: ASRDSLDTQY
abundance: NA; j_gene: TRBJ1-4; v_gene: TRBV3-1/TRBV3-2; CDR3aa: ASTRRGPGEKLF
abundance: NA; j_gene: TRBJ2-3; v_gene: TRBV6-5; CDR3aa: ASSLLAAPDTQY